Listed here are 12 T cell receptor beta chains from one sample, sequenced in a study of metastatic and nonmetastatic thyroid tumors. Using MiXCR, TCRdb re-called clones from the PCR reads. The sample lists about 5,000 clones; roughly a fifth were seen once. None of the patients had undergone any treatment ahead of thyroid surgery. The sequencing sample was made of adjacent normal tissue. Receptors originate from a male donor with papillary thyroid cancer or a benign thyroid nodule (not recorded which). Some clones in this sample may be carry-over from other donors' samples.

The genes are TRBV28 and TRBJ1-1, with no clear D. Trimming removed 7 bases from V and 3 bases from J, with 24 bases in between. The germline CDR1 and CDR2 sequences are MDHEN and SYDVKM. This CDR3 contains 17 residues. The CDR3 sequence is CASKDILRTKRDTEAFF. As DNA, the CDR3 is TGTGCCAGCAAAGATATTCTTAGGACTAAGAGGGACACTGAAGCTTTCTTT. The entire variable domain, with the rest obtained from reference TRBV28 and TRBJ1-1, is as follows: DVKVTQSSRYLVKRTGEKVFLECVQDMDHENMFWYRQDPGLGLRLIYFSYDVKMKEKGDIPEGYSVSREKKERFSLILESASTNQTSMYLCASKDILRTKRDTEAFFGQGTRLTVV.

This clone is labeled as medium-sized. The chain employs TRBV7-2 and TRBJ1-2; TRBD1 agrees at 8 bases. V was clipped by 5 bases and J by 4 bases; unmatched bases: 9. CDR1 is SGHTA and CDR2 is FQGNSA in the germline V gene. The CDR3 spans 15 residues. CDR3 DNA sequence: TGTGCCAGCAGCCCAACCTCTGGACAGGGCTATGGCTACACCTTC. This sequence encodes CASSPTSGQGYGYTF.

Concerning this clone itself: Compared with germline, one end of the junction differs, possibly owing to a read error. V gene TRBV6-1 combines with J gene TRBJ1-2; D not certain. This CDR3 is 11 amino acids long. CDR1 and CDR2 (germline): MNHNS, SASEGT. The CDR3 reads CSSDSSYGYTF. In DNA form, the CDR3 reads TGTTCCAGTGACTCCTCCTATGGCTACACCTTT.

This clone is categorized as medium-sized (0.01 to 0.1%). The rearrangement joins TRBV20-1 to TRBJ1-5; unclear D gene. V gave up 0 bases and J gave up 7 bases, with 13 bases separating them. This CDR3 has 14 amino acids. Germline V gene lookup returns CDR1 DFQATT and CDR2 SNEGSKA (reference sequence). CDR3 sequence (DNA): TGCAGTGCTAGAGATCGAGAAGGAACCCAGCCCCAGCATTTT. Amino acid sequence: CSARDREGTQPQHF.

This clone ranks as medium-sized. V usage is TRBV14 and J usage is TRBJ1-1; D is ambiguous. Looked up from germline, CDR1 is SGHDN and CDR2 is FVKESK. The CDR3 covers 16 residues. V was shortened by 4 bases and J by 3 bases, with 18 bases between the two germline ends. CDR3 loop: CASSLLRASGDTEAFF. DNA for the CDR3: TGTGCCAGCAGCCTTTTACGGGCCTCGGGCGACACTGAAGCTTTCTTT.

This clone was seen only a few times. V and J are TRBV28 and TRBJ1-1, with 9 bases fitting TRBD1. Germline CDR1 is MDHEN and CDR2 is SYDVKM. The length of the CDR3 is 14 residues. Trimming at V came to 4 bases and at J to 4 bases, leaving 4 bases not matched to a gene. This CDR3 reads CASSSTGGITEAFF. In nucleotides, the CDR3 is TGTGCCAGCAGTTCGACAGGGGGAATCACTGAAGCTTTCTTT.

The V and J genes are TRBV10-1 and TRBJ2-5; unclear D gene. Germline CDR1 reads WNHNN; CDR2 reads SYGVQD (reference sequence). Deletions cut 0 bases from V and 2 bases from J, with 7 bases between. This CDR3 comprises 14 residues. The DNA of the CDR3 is TGCGCCAGCAGTGAGTCGCTCGGGCAAGAGACCCAGTACTTC. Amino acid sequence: CASSESLGQETQYF.

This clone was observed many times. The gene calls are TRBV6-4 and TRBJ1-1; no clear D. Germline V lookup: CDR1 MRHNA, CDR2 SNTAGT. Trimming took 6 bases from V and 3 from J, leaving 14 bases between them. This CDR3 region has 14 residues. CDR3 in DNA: TGTGCCAGCAGAGTCGACACGGATCACACTGAAGCTTTCTTT. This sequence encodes CASRVDTDHTEAFF.

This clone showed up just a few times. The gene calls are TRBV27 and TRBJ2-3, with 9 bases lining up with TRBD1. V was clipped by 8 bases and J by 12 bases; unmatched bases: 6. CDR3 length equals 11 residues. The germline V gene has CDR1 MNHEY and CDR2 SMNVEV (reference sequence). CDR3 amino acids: CASGRDRVQYF. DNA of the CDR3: TGTGCCAGCGGCCGGGACAGGGTACAGTATTTT.

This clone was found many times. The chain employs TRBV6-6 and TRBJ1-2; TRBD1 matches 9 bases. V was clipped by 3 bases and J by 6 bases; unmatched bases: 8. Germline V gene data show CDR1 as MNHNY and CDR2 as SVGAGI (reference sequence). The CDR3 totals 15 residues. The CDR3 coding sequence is TGTGCCAGCAGTTATTCCGGGACAGGGTTGGATGGCTACACCTTC. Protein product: CASSYSGTGLDGYTF.

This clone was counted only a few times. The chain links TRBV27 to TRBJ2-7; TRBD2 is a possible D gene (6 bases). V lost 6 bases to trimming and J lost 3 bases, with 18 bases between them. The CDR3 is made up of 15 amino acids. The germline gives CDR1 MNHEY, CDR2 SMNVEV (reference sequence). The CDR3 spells CASSFRAGLHYEQYF. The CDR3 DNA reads TGTGCCAGCAGCTTTAGGGCGGGACTCCACTACGAGCAGTACTTC.

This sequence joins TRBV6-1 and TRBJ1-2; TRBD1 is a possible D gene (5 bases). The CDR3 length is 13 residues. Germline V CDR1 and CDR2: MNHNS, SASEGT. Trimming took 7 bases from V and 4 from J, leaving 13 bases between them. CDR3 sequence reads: CASNKGRLYGYTF. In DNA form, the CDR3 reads TGTGCCAGCAATAAGGGACGGCTCTATGGCTACACCTTC.